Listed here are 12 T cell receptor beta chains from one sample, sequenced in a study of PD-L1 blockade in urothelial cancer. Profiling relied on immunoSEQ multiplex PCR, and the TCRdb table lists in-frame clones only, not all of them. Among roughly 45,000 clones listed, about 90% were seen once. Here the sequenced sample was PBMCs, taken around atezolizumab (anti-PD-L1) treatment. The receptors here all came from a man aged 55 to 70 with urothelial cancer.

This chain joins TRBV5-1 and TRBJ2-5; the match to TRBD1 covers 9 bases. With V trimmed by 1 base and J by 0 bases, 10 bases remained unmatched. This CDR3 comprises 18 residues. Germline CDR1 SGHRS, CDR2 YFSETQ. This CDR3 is CASSLQDRGALYQETQYF. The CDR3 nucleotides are TGCGCCAGCAGCTTGCAGGACAGGGGAGCTTTGTACCAAGAGACCCAGTACTTC.

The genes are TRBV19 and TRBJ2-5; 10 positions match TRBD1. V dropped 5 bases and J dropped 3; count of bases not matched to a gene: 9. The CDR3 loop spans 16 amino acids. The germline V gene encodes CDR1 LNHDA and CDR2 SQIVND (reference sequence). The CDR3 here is CASSPIRDRGKETQYF. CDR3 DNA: TGTGCCAGTAGTCCTATCCGGGACAGGGGTAAAGAGACCCAGTACTTC.

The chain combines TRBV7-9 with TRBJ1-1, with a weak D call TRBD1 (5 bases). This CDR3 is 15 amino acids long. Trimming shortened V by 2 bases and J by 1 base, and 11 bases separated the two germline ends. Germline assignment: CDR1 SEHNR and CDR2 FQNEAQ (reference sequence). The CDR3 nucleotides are TGTGCCAGCAGCTTACCTACAGGAGCGAACACTGAAGCTTTCTTT. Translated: CASSLPTGANTEAFF. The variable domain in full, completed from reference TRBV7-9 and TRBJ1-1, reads DTGVSQNPRHKITKRGQNVTFRCDPISEHNRLYWYRQTLGQGPEFLTYFQNEAQLEKSRLLSDRFSAERPKGSFSTLEIQRTEQGDSAMYLCASSLPTGANTEAFFGQGTRLTVV.

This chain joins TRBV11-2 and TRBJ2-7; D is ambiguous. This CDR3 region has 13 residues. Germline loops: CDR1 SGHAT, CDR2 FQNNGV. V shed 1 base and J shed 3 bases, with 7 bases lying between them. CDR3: CASSLGHFYEQYF. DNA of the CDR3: TGTGCCAGCAGCTTAGGACACTTCTACGAGCAGTACTTC.

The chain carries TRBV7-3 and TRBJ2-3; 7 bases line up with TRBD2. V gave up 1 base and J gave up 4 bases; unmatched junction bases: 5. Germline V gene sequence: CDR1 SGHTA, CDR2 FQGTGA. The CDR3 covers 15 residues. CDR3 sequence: CASSLIAGEADTQYF. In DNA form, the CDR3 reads TGTGCCAGCAGCTTAATCGCGGGGGAGGCAGATACGCAGTATTTT.

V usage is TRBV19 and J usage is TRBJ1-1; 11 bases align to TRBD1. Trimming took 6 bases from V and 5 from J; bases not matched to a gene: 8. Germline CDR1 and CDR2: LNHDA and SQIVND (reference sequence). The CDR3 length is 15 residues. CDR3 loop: CASRSTGTGGTEAFF. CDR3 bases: TGTGCCAGTAGAAGTACCGGGACAGGGGGGACTGAAGCTTTCTTT.

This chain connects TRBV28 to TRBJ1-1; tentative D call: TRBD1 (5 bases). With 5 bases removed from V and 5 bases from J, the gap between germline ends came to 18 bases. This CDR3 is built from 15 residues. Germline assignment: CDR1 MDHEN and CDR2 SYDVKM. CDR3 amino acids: CASSPPSGGRTEAFF. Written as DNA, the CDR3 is TGTGCCAGCAGTCCGCCCTCGGGGGGGAGGACTGAAGCTTTCTTT.

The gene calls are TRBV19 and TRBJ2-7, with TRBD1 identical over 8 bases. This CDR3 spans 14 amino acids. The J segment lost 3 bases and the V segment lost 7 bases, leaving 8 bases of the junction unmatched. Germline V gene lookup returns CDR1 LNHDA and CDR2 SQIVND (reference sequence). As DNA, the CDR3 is TGTGCCAGTACCCCGACAGGGGCGCGCTACGAGCAGTACTTC. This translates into CASTPTGARYEQYF.

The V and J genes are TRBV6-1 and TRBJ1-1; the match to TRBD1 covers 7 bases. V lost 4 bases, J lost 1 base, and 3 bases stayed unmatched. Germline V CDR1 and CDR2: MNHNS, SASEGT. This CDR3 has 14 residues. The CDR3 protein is CASSGDSPNTEAFF. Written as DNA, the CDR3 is TGTGCCAGCAGTGGGGACAGTCCGAACACTGAAGCTTTCTTT.

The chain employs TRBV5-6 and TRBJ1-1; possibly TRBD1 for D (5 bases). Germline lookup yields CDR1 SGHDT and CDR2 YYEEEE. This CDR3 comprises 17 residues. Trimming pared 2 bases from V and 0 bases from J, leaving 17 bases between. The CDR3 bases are TGTGCCAGCAGCTTTGGCTGGGCAAGGGGCATGAACACTGAAGCTTTCTTT. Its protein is CASSFGWARGMNTEAFF.

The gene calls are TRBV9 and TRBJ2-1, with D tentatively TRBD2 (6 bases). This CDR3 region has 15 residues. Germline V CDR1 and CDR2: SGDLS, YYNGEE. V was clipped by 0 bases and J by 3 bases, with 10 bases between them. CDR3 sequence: CASSVDPGSYNEQFF. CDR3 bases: TGTGCCAGCAGCGTAGACCCCGGGAGCTACAATGAGCAGTTCTTC.

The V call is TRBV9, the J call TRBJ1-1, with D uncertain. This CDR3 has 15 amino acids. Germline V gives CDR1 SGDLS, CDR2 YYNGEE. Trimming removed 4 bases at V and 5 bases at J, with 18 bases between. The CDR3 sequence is CASSSQQTGGTEAFF. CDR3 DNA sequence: TGTGCCAGCAGCTCTCAACAGACGGGCGGGACTGAAGCTTTCTTT.